One and the same sample provided the 22 T cell receptor beta chains below, sequenced in a study of T cells after yellow fever vaccination. MiXCR, run by TCRdb on the 5' RACE reads, gives a single entry per CDR3 protein. The data show roughly 340,000 distinct CDR3 sequences, under 5% seen once. The material sequenced was PBMCs, taken 5 days after the yellow fever booster vaccination. These TCRs come from a man aged 18 to 30 who received the YFV17D yellow fever vaccine.

This clonotype occurred a few times. The chain couples TRBV4-1 to TRBJ1-5; 8 positions match TRBD1. The CDR3 loop spans 15 amino acids. CDR1 and CDR2 (germline): MGHRA, YSYEKL. V trimming: 4 bases; J trimming: 2 bases; junction bases outside the gene matches: 4. This chain's CDR3 is CASSPTDRGNQPQHF. For the CDR3, the DNA is TGCGCCAGCAGCCCTACGGACAGGGGCAATCAGCCCCAGCATTTT.

V usage is TRBV6-4 and J usage is TRBJ1-5, with D uncertain. The CDR3 has 13 amino acids. Germline CDR1 is MRHNA and CDR2 is SNTAGT. V lost 4 bases and J lost 4, with 8 bases in between. CDR3 region: CASSAEENQPQHF. The CDR3 DNA sequence: TGTGCCAGCAGTGCGGAAGAAAATCAGCCCCAGCATTTT.

The table lists this clonotype with a few counts. The V and J genes are TRBV27 and TRBJ2-2, with TRBD1 identical over 10 bases. The V segment lost 5 bases and the J segment 8 bases; nucleotides outside the gene matches: 8. Germline-derived CDR1 and CDR2 are MNHEY and SMNVEV (reference sequence). The CDR3 contains 15 residues. CDR3 bases: TGTGCCAGCAGTATGCCCGGGACAGGGGTAGGGGAGCTGTTTTTT. It codes for CASSMPGTGVGELFF.

This clonotype was seen at least ten times. This chain links TRBV6-5 with TRBJ1-1, with a tentative D call TRBD1 (6 bases). Trimming took 6 bases from V and 3 from J, leaving 11 bases between them. CDR3 length: 13 amino acids. CDR1 and CDR2 from the germline V gene are MNHEY and SVGAGI. CDR3 loop: CASSRRGDTEAFF. The CDR3 nucleotides are TGTGCCAGCAGCCGCAGGGGCGACACTGAAGCTTTCTTT.

This clonotype has a count of ten or more. The junction departs from germline at one end; a sequencing error may be responsible. The gene calls are TRBV6-2 or TRBV6-3 and TRBJ1-5, with D uncertain. Germline V CDR1 and CDR2: MNHEY, SVGEGT. The CDR3 covers 13 residues. CDR3 sequence reads: CASGYTAYQPQHF. The CDR3 DNA sequence: TGTGCCAGCGGTTACACGGCGTATCAGCCCCAGCATTTT.

This clonotype was counted at least ten times. The gene calls are TRBV6-6 and TRBJ1-1; D possibly corresponds to TRBD1 (5 bases). The CDR3 length is 13 residues. Trimming pared 6 bases from V and 0 bases from J, leaving 8 bases between. Germline V gene data show CDR1 as MNHNY and CDR2 as SVGAGI (reference sequence). The CDR3 DNA sequence: TGTGCCAGCAGCACCAGGGTGAACACTGAAGCTTTCTTT. This gives the protein CASSTRVNTEAFF.

This clonotype has only a few counts. This chain connects TRBV10-3 to TRBJ1-1; 10 nucleotides line up with TRBD1. The germline CDR1 and CDR2 sequences are ENHRY and SYGVKD. The CDR3 has 16 residues. V shed 6 bases, J shed 4 bases, and the junction held 11 bases outside the gene matches. Here the CDR3 reads CAISSRDRGVSTEAFF. The DNA for the CDR3 is TGTGCCATCAGCTCCCGGGACAGGGGCGTGAGCACTGAAGCTTTCTTT.

In this sample, this clonotype turned up a few times. The V and J genes are TRBV20-1 and TRBJ2-7; TRBD1 or TRBD2 may be the D gene (5 bases each). V was trimmed by 1 base and J by 3 bases, leaving 13 bases between them. CDR3 length equals 14 residues. Germline lookup yields CDR1 DFQATT and CDR2 SNEGSKA (reference sequence). The chain's CDR3 is CSARVLWDGYEQYV. The DNA for the CDR3 is TGCAGTGCTAGAGTCTTATGGGACGGCTACGAGCAGTACGTC.

This clonotype was counted ten times or more. V is TRBV5-1 and J is TRBJ2-1; the D call may be TRBD1 or TRBD2 (5 bases each). The germline V gene encodes CDR1 SGHRS and CDR2 YFSETQ. This CDR3 has 14 residues. V lost 2 bases, J lost 8 bases, and 14 bases lay in between. The CDR3: CASSLYGTQDEQFF. Written as DNA, the CDR3 is TGCGCCAGCAGCTTATACGGGACCCAGGATGAGCAGTTCTTC.

This chain connects TRBV5-1 to TRBJ2-1, with 7 bases lining up with TRBD2. After removal of 8 bases from V and 2 bases from J, the junction contained 7 bases not matched to a gene. Per the germline V gene, CDR1 is SGHRS and CDR2 is YFSETQ. The CDR3 length is 14 residues. CDR3: CASGASGTYNEQFF. DNA for the CDR3: TGCGCCAGTGGGGCTAGCGGAACCTACAATGAGCAGTTCTTC.

This clonotype was recorded at least ten times. This chain joins TRBV4-1 and TRBJ2-3; 10 nucleotides agree with TRBD1. This CDR3 spans 15 amino acids. J was trimmed by 5 bases and V by 3 bases; bases with no gene match: 5. Germline CDR1 and CDR2: MGHRA and YSYEKL. CDR3 loop: CASSQGDRGLDTQYF. CDR3 nucleotides: TGCGCCAGCAGCCAGGGTGACAGGGGGCTAGATACGCAGTATTTT.

This clonotype was recorded at least ten times. The chain carries TRBV4-2 and TRBJ1-5; D is possibly TRBD1 (5 bases). CDR1 and CDR2 from the germline V gene are LGHNA and YNFKEQ. The length of the CDR3 is 14 residues. With 1 base removed from V and 7 bases from J, the gap between germline ends came to 11 bases. CDR3 sequence: CASSQGGTEQPQHF. The CDR3 DNA follows: TGTGCCAGCAGCCAAGGAGGGACCGAACAGCCCCAGCATTTT.

This chain joins TRBV20-1 and TRBJ2-2; 7 nucleotides match TRBD2. V trimming: 6 bases; J trimming: 0 bases; junction bases outside the gene matches: 16. The germline V gene encodes CDR1 DFQATT and CDR2 SNEGSKA (reference sequence). This CDR3 spans 18 amino acids. In nucleotides, the CDR3 is TGCAGTGCCAATAACCTTGAGACTAGCAGCGCGAACACCGGGGAGCTGTTTTTT. It encodes CSANNLETSSANTGELFF.

This clonotype was seen repeatedly, ten times or more. The chain links TRBV20-1 to TRBJ2-5; D might be TRBD1 (5 bases). The germline gives CDR1 DFQATT, CDR2 SNEGSKA (reference sequence). There are 12 residues in the CDR3. Between the trimmed V and J ends, which lost 2 bases and 2 bases, there was a span of 6 bases. CDR3: CSARRTQETQYF. In DNA, the CDR3 is TGCAGTGCTAGAAGGACACAAGAGACCCAGTACTTC.

This clonotype has more than one count but fewer than ten. The chain joins TRBV5-1 to TRBJ2-7; 12 nucleotides agree with TRBD1. The germline V gene encodes CDR1 SGHRS and CDR2 YFSETQ. J was trimmed by 0 bases and V by 4 bases; bases with no gene match: 14. The length of the CDR3 is 19 residues. CDR3: CASSQRPGQGALGSYEQYF. In DNA, the CDR3 is TGCGCCAGCAGCCAACGGCCGGGACAGGGGGCGTTGGGCTCCTACGAGCAGTACTTC.

This clonotype was picked up many times. This rearrangement joins TRBV5-6 to TRBJ2-1; the D call may be TRBD1 or TRBD2 (5 bases each). CDR1 SGHDT and CDR2 YYEEEE come from the germline V gene. Between the trimmed V and J ends, which lost 5 bases and 0 bases, there was a span of 12 bases. This CDR3 comprises 15 residues. Here the CDR3 DNA reads TGTGCCAGCAGAGCCGGGACGAGCTCCTACAATGAGCAGTTCTTC. Translating gives CASRAGTSSYNEQFF.

The chain joins TRBV5-1 to TRBJ2-1; D not resolved. Germline values: CDR1 SGHRS, CDR2 YFSETQ. The V gene lost 5 bases and the J gene lost 7 bases, with 19 bases spanning the gap. The CDR3 is 15 residues long. The CDR3 spells CASSHRPDWINEQFF. Written as DNA, the CDR3 is TGCGCCAGCAGTCATCGACCTGACTGGATAAATGAGCAGTTCTTC.

There are a few counts of this clonotype. V usage is TRBV10-3 and J usage is TRBJ2-2; D possibly uses TRBD1 or TRBD2 (5 bases each). V gave up 3 bases and J gave up 4 bases, with 12 bases separating them. The length of the CDR3 is 15 residues. The germline V gene has CDR1 ENHRY and CDR2 SYGVKD. This CDR3 reads CAISDGAGSTGELFF. DNA for the CDR3: TGTGCCATCAGTGACGGGGCAGGGAGCACCGGGGAGCTGTTTTTT.

This clonotype occurred a few times. The V and J genes are TRBV7-9 and TRBJ1-1, with 11 bases aligning to TRBD1. In germline, CDR1 is SEHNR, CDR2 FQNEAQ (reference sequence). The CDR3 sequence is 18 residues long. V shed 1 base and J 4 bases; nucleotides not matched to a gene: 11. The CDR3 loop reads CASSLVGRDRGIRTEAFF. As DNA, the CDR3 is TGTGCCAGCAGCTTAGTGGGCCGGGACAGGGGGATTCGCACTGAAGCTTTCTTT.

This sequence joins TRBV6-2 or TRBV6-3 and TRBJ2-2; maybe TRBD1 (5 bases). CDR1 and CDR2 from the germline V gene are MNHEY and SVGEGT. The CDR3 extends over 15 amino acids. Trimming took 4 bases from V and 6 from J, leaving 15 bases between them. In DNA, the CDR3 is TGTGCCAGCAGTTCCTCGACAGCCGAGGCCGGGGAGCTGTTTTTT. Amino acid sequence: CASSSSTAEAGELFF.

This clonotype was counted ten times or more. This chain joins TRBV12-3 or TRBV12-4 and TRBJ1-4; D ambiguous. This CDR3 region has 15 residues. The V end was cut by 4 bases, the J end by 8 bases, with 17 bases between. CDR3 sequence reads: CASSSSLPGKEKLFF. The DNA for the CDR3 is TGTGCCAGCAGTTCGAGCCTCCCGGGCAAAGAAAAACTGTTTTTT.

This clonotype was seen a handful of times. The chain is built from TRBV6-1 and TRBJ2-3; a possible D gene is TRBD2 (5 bases). Germline V lookup: CDR1 MNHNS, CDR2 SASEGT. The CDR3 is 15 amino acids. The V gene lost 2 bases and the J gene lost 2 bases, with 11 bases spanning the gap. CDR3 sequence: CASSENGVHTDTQYF. CDR3 sequence (DNA): TGTGCCAGCAGTGAAAACGGGGTTCACACAGATACGCAGTATTTT.